Sequencing of this T cell receptor (beta chain) was carried out in a study of beta chain features in type 1 diabetes. Naive, central memory, regulatory and stem cell-like memory cells within the CD4+ compartment were sorted using CD45RO/CCR7/CD25/CD127/CD95/CD27. Comment on this clone: Its antigen is unidentified.

This CDR3 contains 14 residues. The germline CDR1 and CDR2 sequences are MGHDK and SYGVNS. The V and J ends lost 5 bases and 4 bases respectively, with 14 bases between them. Study-wide points: All four CD4+ subsets of Type 1 diabetes patients contained TCRB CDR3s that were moderately but significantly shorter. Reduced insertions and increased deletions marked VDJ junctions in type 1 diabetes patients.

The sequenced template was cDNA made from the entire isolated RNA. Naive, central memory and regulatory T cell samples came to a mean of about 3.9 million reads. The table came from immunoSEQ multiplex PCR; TCRdb's copy has only in-frame clones and leaves some out. The sample consists of 400,000 to 450,000 clones, approximately 15% of them appearing once. Source material: naive CD4+ T cells from blood. This chain links TRBV25-1 with TRBJ1-1; D may be TRBD1 (5 bases). The TCR comes from a man aged 30-40 years in good health. The CDR3 nucleotides read TGTGCCAGCAGTCGCGGGGCCGGGGGCACTGAAGCTTTCTTT. Its translation is CASSRGAGGTEAFF.